Sequencing of this T cell receptor (beta chain) was carried out in a study of CD8 T cells in Susac syndrome. As for the study in general: Over 5 sequenced Susac syndrome patients had clinically active disease, while about 8 were in remission. Study outcomes and limitations: Clonal expansion did not appear in Susac syndrome CD4+ T cell repertoires.

From blood CD8+ and CD4+ T cells, TCR beta sequences were generated. On this clonotype: The antigen is not known.

Random hexamers were used to reverse transcribe 0.5 to 1 ug of RNA. TCRdb re-called the immunoSEQ multiplex PCR reads through MiXCR, storing one row per CDR3 protein. Of roughly 160,000 distinct CDR3 sequences listed, 90% to 96% are singletons. This sequence originates from a human donor with Susac syndrome. The source material was CD4+ T cells from PBMCs.

The CDR3 DNA reads TGTGCCAGCTCCCCGGCGGTGAGCGGGACCCAGTACTTC. It translates to CASSPAVSGTQYF. The chain links TRBV7-3 to TRBJ2-5, with a weak D call TRBD2 (5 bases). Trimming took off 8 bases at V and 7 bases at J, with 17 bases between the two ends. The CDR3 is 13 amino acids. Germline assignment: CDR1 SGHTA and CDR2 FQGTGA.